This TCR beta chain appears in the sequencing data of a study of metastatic and nonmetastatic thyroid tumors. The overall study: Peripheral blood and tumor or nodule samples from malignant and benign thyroid patients were compared. Whole-study results and caveats: Benign nodules reportedly had significantly lower TCR beta diversity than malignant thyroid tumors in blood and tumor.

This clone turned up a few times. The antigen remains undetermined. TCRdb re-processed the PCR reads through MiXCR. The sample records around 40,000 clones, about 17% being singletons. The CDR3 has 13 residues. CDR1 and CDR2 from the germline V gene are MGHDK and SYGVNS. Germline trimming cut 4 bases from V and 8 bases from J; bases unmatched to any gene: 7. No treatment had been given to any patient before thyroid surgery. The TCR comes from a male donor with papillary thyroid cancer or a benign thyroid nodule (not recorded which). Some clones in this sample may be carry-over from other donors' samples. Sequencing input: blood. The chain joins TRBV25-1 to TRBJ1-1; 7 bases agree with TRBD1. CDR3 in DNA: TGTGCCAGCAGTGCCTGGACAGGAGTCGAAGCTTTCTTT. It yields the protein CASSAWTGVEAFF.